Reported below is one T cell receptor (beta chain). This sample is part of a study of blood T cell repertoires in COVID-19. Study overall: Acute and convalescent COVID-19 samples came from the United States, Italy and Spain. T cells, B-cell-depleted T cells, or PBMCs supplied cDNA or gDNA.

The CDR3 runs 15 residues. V trimming: 2 bases; J trimming: 2 bases; junction bases outside the gene matches: 4. CDR1 is SGHTA and CDR2 is FQGNSA in the germline V gene. Profiled with immunoSEQ multiplex PCR; TCRdb holds only in-frame clones, not every one. This repertoire shows about 350,000 clones, around nine tenths found once; its top ten account for 2.5% to 4%. The sequence came from a woman between 18 and 29 years old who had recovered from COVID-19. The sample was peripheral blood. This sequence joins TRBV7-2 and TRBJ1-2; 8 bases are a match to TRBD1. The CDR3 sequence: CASSLFHRGNYGYTF. CDR3 DNA sequence: TGTGCCAGCAGCTTATTTCACAGGGGGAACTATGGCTACACCTTC.